These T cell receptor beta chains were read from a single sample in a study of cytomegalovirus exposure and HLA in healthy donors. TCRdb's table, derived via immunoSEQ multiplex PCR, lists solely in-frame clones and lacks some. The data show roughly 77,000 clones, roughly 70% seen once. The specimen was PBMCs. The receptors originated from a woman aged 40 to 50 in good health and CMV-seropositive. Each CDR3 is given with its conserved first and last residue. D genes are given only for firm matches. Size tells how often a clone was seen (once, few, many) or the class of an expanded clone, and some rows leave it out.

V gene	D gene	clone size	J gene	CDR3 DNA	CDR3 protein
TRBV4-1	-	-	TRBJ1-2	TGCGCCAGCAGCCAAGATCGGGGGGGGGTGAGAGATGGCTACACCTTC	CASSQDRGGVRDGYTF
TRBV7-2	-	-	TRBJ1-1	TGTGCCAGCAGCTTATGGGGCAGCCCTAGTGTGGGGAACACTGAAGCTTTCTTT	CASSLWGSPSVGNTEAFF
TRBV7-9	-	-	TRBJ2-5	TGTGCCAGCAGCTTCATGAGCGGCCAAGAGACCCAGTACTTC	CASSFMSGQETQYF
TRBV30	TRBD2	-	TRBJ2-1	TGTGCCTGGAGTGCCCTGACTAGCGGGGGTTACAATGAGCAGTTCTTC	CAWSALTSGGYNEQFF
TRBV20-1	TRBD1	-	TRBJ1-1	TGCAGTGGCCAGGGGGGCACTGAAGCTTTCTTT	CSGQGGTEAFF
TRBV2	-	-	TRBJ1-6	TGTGCCAGCGGGTCCTCGACAGGTAACCACCTCCACTTT	CASGSSTGNHLHF
TRBV6-5	TRBD1	-	TRBJ1-5	TGTGCCAGCAGCCGACAGGGGAATCAGCCCCAGCATTTT	CASSRQGNQPQHF
TRBV5-6	TRBD1	-	TRBJ2-7	TGTGCCAGCAGCCCCTTGACAGGGTCCGTCTACGAGCAGTACTTC	CASSPLTGSVYEQYF
TRBV7-9	TRBD2	few	TRBJ2-7	TGTGCCAGCAGCCGGGGGGACTACGAGCAGTACTTC	CASSRGDYEQYF
TRBV9	-	few	TRBJ2-7	TGTGCCAGCAGCGTAGGCGGGGCGGATCCCTACGAGCAGTACTTC	CASSVGGADPYEQYF
TRBV10-2	-	few	TRBJ1-6	TGCGCCAGCAGTGAGTCGGGGGGTTCACCCCTCCACTTT	CASSESGGSPLHF
TRBV4-2	-	-	TRBJ1-3	TGTGCCAGCAGCCAGACAACAGGGATCTCTGGAAACACCATATATTTT	CASSQTTGISGNTIYF
TRBV2	TRBD1	-	TRBJ2-3	TGTGCCAGCAGTTCCGGGACAGGGGTAGATACGCAGTATTTT	CASSSGTGVDTQYF
TRBV20-1	-	-	TRBJ1-2	TGCAGTGCTAGGGGCAGGGGTGGCTACACCTTC	CSARGRGGYTF
TRBV27	TRBD1	many	TRBJ2-7	TGTGCCAGCAGTTTATTGGGACAGGGATCCGAGCAGTACTTC	CASSLLGQGSEQYF
TRBV7-8	TRBD1	-	TRBJ2-7	TGTGCCAGCAGCCCTTCGGTGTCAGGGGGCTACGAGCAGTACTTC	CASSPSVSGGYEQYF
TRBV4-1	-	once	TRBJ2-7	TGCGCCAGCAGCCAAGGGGGCGCTTCCTACGAGCAGTACTTC	CASSQGGASYEQYF
TRBV5-5	-	-	TRBJ2-3	TGTGCCAGCAGCTTGTCGGGGGATACGCAGTATTTT	CASSLSGDTQYF
TRBV7-3	TRBD2	few	TRBJ2-5	TGTGCCAGCAGCCTCCGTGGTGCGGGGGTGGAGACCCAGTACTTC	CASSLRGAGVETQYF
TRBV7-2	-	few	TRBJ2-5	TGTGCCAGCCACAAACCCGGGGGAGAGACCCAGTACTTC	CASHKPGGETQYF
TRBV18	TRBD1	once	TRBJ2-1	TGTGCCAGCTCGCGAGAAACAGGGGGTTCTCGTAATGAGCAGTTCTTC	CASSRETGGSRNEQFF
TRBV9	TRBD2	-	TRBJ2-1	TGTGCCAGCAGCGTAGTGGGGCGGGGGTTCGATGAGCAGTTCTTC	CASSVVGRGFDEQFF
TRBV6-6	TRBD1	-	TRBJ1-1	TGTGCCAGCAGTTACTCGGGGACAGGGACCACTGAAGCTTTCTTT	CASSYSGTGTTEAFF
TRBV5-1	-	few	TRBJ2-1	TGCGCCAGCAGCTCTAATTACAATGAGCAGTTCTTC	CASSSNYNEQFF
TRBV5-4	-	-	TRBJ2-7	TGTGCCAGCAGCTTGGGGGGAAGACAGTTAGGCTACGAGCAGTACTTC	CASSLGGRQLGYEQYF
TRBV21-1	-	-	TRBJ2-7	TGTGCCAGCAGCAAAGTTGGTATGGACATGAGCTCCTACGAGCAGTACTTC	CASSKVGMDMSSYEQYF
TRBV7-2	-	-	TRBJ1-2	TGTGCCAGCAGCTTAGCGAACGTTTTGCAGTCGGGTTATGGCTACACCTTC	CASSLANVLQSGYGYTF
TRBV20-1	-	-	TRBJ2-5	TGCAGTGCTAGATCGGAGACCCAGTACTTC	CSARSETQYF
TRBV11-2	TRBD2	-	TRBJ2-3	TGTGCCAGCAGCTGGGGACTAGCGGACCCCACAGATACGCAGTATTTT	CASSWGLADPTDTQYF
TRBV5-1	TRBD1	-	TRBJ1-2	TGCGCCAGCCGGACAGGGGCTAACTATGGCTACACCTTC	CASRTGANYGYTF
TRBV6-4	TRBD2	-	TRBJ2-3	TGTGCCAGCAGTGTAACTAGCGGGGACCCCAGCGATACGCAGTATTTT	CASSVTSGDPSDTQYF
TRBV2	TRBD2	-	TRBJ2-5	TGTGCCAGCAGTGCTAGCGGGGGGTTTCAAGAGACCCAGTACTTC	CASSASGGFQETQYF
TRBV2	TRBD1	-	TRBJ1-1	TGTGCCAGCAGTGTCCAGGGGGTGGGGACTGAAGCTTTCTTT	CASSVQGVGTEAFF
TRBV5-1	TRBD1	-	TRBJ2-7	TGCGCCAGCAGCTCGGGACAGGGGAGCGCCTACGAGCAGTACTTC	CASSSGQGSAYEQYF
TRBV7-3	TRBD2	-	TRBJ2-5	TGTGCCAGCAGCCAAAATGGGCTAGCGGGGGGCCGGGAGACCCAGTACTTC	CASSQNGLAGGRETQYF
TRBV5-1	TRBD1	-	TRBJ2-7	TGCGCCAGCAGCTTAGAGGGACAGGGCTACGAGCAGTACTTC	CASSLEGQGYEQYF
TRBV6-1	-	-	TRBJ2-5	TGTGCCAGCAACGGTCCCACTGACCAAGAGACCCAGTACTTC	CASNGPTDQETQYF
TRBV7-9	-	-	TRBJ2-1	TGTGCCAGCAGCTTGTCCCAGAACAATGAGCAGTTCTTC	CASSLSQNNEQFF
TRBV7-9	TRBD1	-	TRBJ2-1	TGTGCCAGCAGCTTAGCCTCCGGGACAGGAACCAACAATGAGCAGTTCTTC	CASSLASGTGTNNEQFF
TRBV5-6	-	-	TRBJ1-2	TGTGCCAGCAGCTTGGTGCAGGGGCTGGTTGGCGGCTACACCTTC	CASSLVQGLVGGYTF
TRBV15	-	-	TRBJ2-5	TGTGCCATCTCGGCGGGCGGGGAGAAAGAGACCCAGTACTTC	CAISAGGEKETQYF
TRBV5-1	-	-	TRBJ2-2	TGCGCCAGCAAGGAGAACTTGAACACCGGGGAGCTGTTTTTT	CASKENLNTGELFF
TRBV30	TRBD1	few	TRBJ2-3	TGTGCCTGGAGTGTATCCGGGACAGTAGCAGATACGCAGTATTTT	CAWSVSGTVADTQYF
TRBV5-1	TRBD2	-	TRBJ2-3	TGCGCCAGCAGCCCCGCGGCTAGCGGGGGGGCCACAGATACGCAGTATTTT	CASSPAASGGATDTQYF
TRBV19	TRBD1	few	TRBJ1-1	TGTGCCAGTATGGGGACAGGGCCCACTGAAGCTTTCTTT	CASMGTGPTEAFF
TRBV29-1	TRBD1	-	TRBJ2-7	TGCAGCGTTGATCAGGGGGGACAGGGATACGAGCAGTACTTC	CSVDQGGQGYEQYF
TRBV5-6	-	-	TRBJ1-2	TGTGCCAGCAGCTCCGGACACGGTGAGGGCTACACCTTC	CASSSGHGEGYTF
TRBV15	TRBD2	-	TRBJ2-1	TGTGCCACCAGCAGAGGGGCGGGGGGGCCCTACAATGAGCAGTTCTTC	CATSRGAGGPYNEQFF
TRBV6-1	-	-	TRBJ1-4	TGTGCCAGCAGTGAACTAGGGGGAGGGCTTAATGAAAAACTGTTTTTT	CASSELGGGLNEKLFF
TRBV7-7	TRBD1	few	TRBJ2-5	TGTGCTAGCAGCTTTGGGAGGACAGGGCGAGAGACCCAGTACTTC	CASSFGRTGRETQYF